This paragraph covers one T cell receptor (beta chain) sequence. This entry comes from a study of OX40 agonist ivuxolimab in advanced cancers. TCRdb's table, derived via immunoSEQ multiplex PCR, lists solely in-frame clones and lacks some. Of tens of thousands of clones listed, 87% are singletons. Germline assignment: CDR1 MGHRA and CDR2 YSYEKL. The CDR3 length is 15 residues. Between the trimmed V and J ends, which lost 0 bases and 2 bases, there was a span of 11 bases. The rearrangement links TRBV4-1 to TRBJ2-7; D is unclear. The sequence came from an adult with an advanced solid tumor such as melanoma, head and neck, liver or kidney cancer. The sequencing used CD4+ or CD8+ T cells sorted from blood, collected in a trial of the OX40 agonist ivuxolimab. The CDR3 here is CASSQDRALTYEQYF. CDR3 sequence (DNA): TGCGCCAGCAGCCAAGATCGTGCTTTAACCTACGAGCAGTACTTC.